The entry below gives a single TCR beta chain sequence along with its context. Its antigen is not known. This CDR3 comprises 16 residues. J was trimmed by 4 bases and V by 0 bases; bases with no gene match: 7. CDR1 LNHNV and CDR2 YYDKDF come from the germline V gene (reference sequence). The data originate from a study of T cells in narcolepsy. The study's findings and limits: Autoreactive HCRT-specific and TRIB2-specific clonotypes were marked in same-patient CSF-versus-blood CD4+ comparisons.

Generated by immunoSEQ multiplex PCR, the TCRdb table keeps only in-frame clones and is missing some. The repertoire consists of fewer than 35,000 clones, with roughly 83% occurring once and the leading ten covering around 0.96%. Sequenced material: CD45RA- memory CD4+ T cells from PBMCs. V gene TRBV15 combines with J gene TRBJ1-2, with 8 bases identical to TRBD1. The receptor comes from a human donor with narcolepsy. CDR3 sequence: CATSRDGTGAFYGYTF. CDR3 DNA: TGTGCCACCAGCAGAGATGGGACAGGTGCTTTCTATGGCTACACCTTC.